This T cell receptor beta chain emerged from a study of T cell repertoires in cytomegalovirus infection. Study overall: The authors used CMV epitopes that were HLA-C-restricted (recently identified) and HLA-B-restricted (well studied).

V was shortened by 6 bases and J by 3 bases, with 12 bases between the two germline ends. The CDR3 sequence is 14 residues long. Study results and caveats: The study identified carriers of CMV plus the relevant HLA from cumulative public TCR beta family frequency. Clonotypes of TCR beta that were HLA-C-restricted and CMV-specific dominated the ex vivo response.

In regard to this clonotype: Its antigen remains unknown.

A single record per CDR3 protein comes from TCRdb applying MiXCR to the reads. The sample gives about half a million distinct CDR3 sequences, about two fifths of which show up once; just under 45% is in the top ten. The chain carries TRBV12-3 or TRBV12-4 and TRBJ1-3; D possibly corresponds to TRBD1 (5 bases). The sequences come from cultured PBMCs, collected from culture after CMV antigen stimulation. This clonotype was obtained from a human donor in good health (CMV status not recorded). Some clones in this sample may be carry-over from other donors' samples. The CDR3 loop reads CASSPDIYGNTIYF. DNA of the CDR3: TGTGCCAGCAGCCCGGACATCTATGGAAACACCATATATTTT.